The clone carrying this TCR beta chain was recorded many times. Its cognate antigen is unknown. This sample was included in a study of T cells in Graves' hyperthyroidism and ophthalmopathy. Points from the study as a whole: Most thyroid clonotypes that were expanded above 0.001 also turned up in blood.

The CDR3 is 15 residues long. The V end lost 5 bases, the J end lost 1 base, and 14 bases lay between the germline ends. Uncontrolled infection, other autoimmune disease, pregnancy or lactation excluded patients. Using RNA transcripts as the source, TCR beta CDR3 regions were amplified. Initially, a first-round RT-PCR of the TCR CDR3 employed the HTBI primer set. TCRdb ran MiXCR on the multiplex PCR reads and lists one entry per CDR3 protein. This sample has approximately 510,000 distinct CDR3 sequences; 40% to 50% occur once, and the top ten carry about 40%. This TCR came from an adult woman with Graves' disease, either hyperthyroidism or ophthalmopathy (not recorded which). This chain uses TRBV12-3 or TRBV12-4 with TRBJ1-1; D perhaps matches TRBD1 (5 bases). The sequencing sample was made of peripheral blood or thyroid tissue (not recorded which). This chain's CDR3 is CASSRTRRTNTEAFF. The CDR3 coding sequence is TGTGCCAGCAGTAGGACAAGACGGACGAACACTGAAGCTTTCTTT.